The 16 T cell receptor beta chains below all came from one sample that was sequenced in a study of glioma-infiltrating T cells. Amplification of TCR alpha and beta CDR3 regions from RNA used iRepertoire nested multiplex PCR. Each CDR3 protein is one row after TCRdb ran MiXCR on the multiplex PCR reads. The data hold about 140,000 distinct CDR3 sequences, with about 39% observed a single time. Sequenced: glioma tissue, nonneoplastic brain tissue, or PBMCs (not recorded which). The receptors derive from a human donor with low-grade glioma or glioblastoma, undergoing nonglioma brain surgery, or in good health (not recorded which).

This clonotype has at least ten counts. This chain uses TRBV15 with TRBJ2-3; 11 bases agree with TRBD2. Trimming removed 0 bases from V and 3 bases from J; junction bases left unmatched: 5. The CDR3 sequence is 17 residues long. Germline values: CDR1 LNHNV, CDR2 YYDKDF (reference sequence). CDR3 amino acids: CATSRDLAGGLTDTQYF. Written as DNA, the CDR3 is TGTGCCACCAGCAGAGATTTAGCGGGGGGGCTAACAGATACGCAGTATTTT.

The gene calls are TRBV18 and TRBJ1-1; unclear D gene. Germline CDR1 KGHSH, CDR2 LQKENI. This CDR3 spans 15 amino acids. V was shortened by 3 bases and J by 3 bases, with 14 bases between the two germline ends. The CDR3 loop is CASSPLVGKDTEAFF. DNA of the CDR3: TGTGCCAGCTCACCGCTAGTTGGTAAGGACACTGAAGCTTTCTTT. Full variable domain (missing parts from reference TRBV18 and TRBJ1-1): NAGVMQNPRHLVRRRGQEARLRCSPMKGHSHVYWYRQLPEEGLKFMVYLQKENIIDESGMPKERFSAEFPKEGPSILRIQQVVRGDSAAYFCASSPLVGKDTEAFFGQGTRLTVV.

This clonotype was detected a few times. The V call is TRBV20-1, the J call TRBJ2-1, with D possibly matching TRBD2 (7 bases). The germline CDR1 and CDR2 sequences are DFQATT and SNEGSKA (reference sequence). The CDR3 runs to 13 residues. V was clipped by 6 bases and J by 8 bases, with 17 bases between them. In DNA, the CDR3 is TGCAGTGCCCCATGGGAGGGGGAGGATGAGCAGTTCTTC. Protein product: CSAPWEGEDEQFF.

About this clonotype: The junction departs from the called germline gene at one end, perhaps through a read error. The chain links TRBV7-9 to TRBJ1-1; TRBD1 might be the D (5 bases). The V gene's germline CDR1 is SEHNR and CDR2 FQNEAQ (reference sequence). CDR3 length: 16 residues. CDR3 loop: CARSLAQAGASTEAFF. DNA of the CDR3: TGTGCCCGCAGCTTAGCGCAGGCCGGGGCGAGTACTGAAGCTTTCTTT.

This clonotype was found a few times. The chain is built from TRBV7-3 and TRBJ2-7, with D possibly being TRBD1 or TRBD2 (5 bases each). Germline assignment: CDR1 SGHTA and CDR2 FQGTGA. Trimming stripped 1 base from V and 4 bases from J, with 14 bases between. CDR3 size: 15 residues. CDR3 bases: TGTGCCAGCAGCTTAAGGCTCTCGGGGCTATACGAGCAGTACTTC. It translates to CASSLRLSGLYEQYF. The full variable domain, with the rest looked up from reference TRBV7-3 and TRBJ2-7, is GAGVSQTPSNKVTEKGKYVELRCDPISGHTALYWYRQSLGQGPEFLIYFQGTGAADDSGLPNDRFFAVRPEGSVSTLKIQRTERGDSAVYLCASSLRLSGLYEQYFGPGTRLTVT.

The chain recombines TRBV6-6 with TRBJ2-3, with D possibly TRBD2 on 6 matching bases. Per the germline V gene, CDR1 is MNHNY and CDR2 is SVGAGI (reference sequence). The CDR3 contains 16 residues. Trimming cost V 0 bases and J 0 bases, with 10 bases left between them. The CDR3 loop reads CASSYSSGTSTDTQYF. CDR3 DNA sequence: TGTGCCAGCAGTTACTCTAGCGGAACTAGCACAGATACGCAGTATTTT.

About this clonotype: Lacking the conserved final phenylalanine or tryptophan, this CDR3 likely reflects a read error. This CDR3 reads CSARRKPGLAGVEQFS. DNA for the CDR3: TGCAGTGCTAGGAGAAAGCCGGGACTAGCTGGGGTTGAGCAGTTCTCC. The J gene is TRBJ2-1, the V gene TRBV20-1; the match to TRBD2 covers 9 bases. This CDR3 has 16 amino acids. J gave up 9 bases and V 3 bases, and 15 bases lay outside the gene matches. CDR1 and CDR2 from the germline V gene are DFQATT and SNEGSKA (reference sequence).

The rearrangement uses TRBV10-3 and TRBJ2-3, with 9 bases identical to TRBD2. Germline V gene sequence: CDR1 ENHRY, CDR2 SYGVKD. V gave up 0 bases and J gave up 2 bases; unmatched junction bases: 3. The CDR3 has 16 amino acids. The CDR3 DNA follows: TGTGCCATCAGTGAGTCGGAGCGGGGGGACACAGATACGCAGTATTTT. It encodes CAISESERGDTDTQYF.

The chain links TRBV6-2 or TRBV6-3 to TRBJ1-1; TRBD1 agrees at 8 bases. This CDR3 is built from 13 residues. The V gene's germline CDR1 is MNHEY and CDR2 SVGEGT. V lost 5 bases to trimming and J lost 11 bases; unmatched junction nucleotides: 10. The CDR3 region is CASSESDRGPAFF. The CDR3 nucleotides are TGTGCCAGCAGTGAATCCGACAGGGGCCCGGCTTTCTTT.

V and J are TRBV6-6 and TRBJ2-5, with D hard to call. This CDR3 is 14 amino acids long. Germline V lookup: CDR1 MNHNY, CDR2 SVGAGI (reference sequence). V dropped 2 bases and J dropped 2 bases, with 9 bases sitting between them. CDR3 sequence: CASSYPTRQETQYF. As DNA, the CDR3 is TGTGCCAGCAGTTACCCCACAAGACAAGAGACCCAGTACTTC.

This clonotype was observed once. The rearrangement joins TRBV6-1 to TRBJ1-2; D may be TRBD1 (6 bases). The CDR3 covers 14 residues. The ends were cut back, 6 bases at V and 4 bases at J, with 15 bases in the middle. Germline V gene lookup returns CDR1 MNHNS and CDR2 SASEGT. In DNA, the CDR3 is TGTGCCAGCAGCTTGTCACAGGGTACCTATGGCTACACCTTC. Translated, it gives CASSLSQGTYGYTF.

The chain is built from TRBV27 and TRBJ2-1; perhaps TRBD1 as D (5 bases). The ends were cut back, 5 bases at V and 7 bases at J, with 12 bases in the middle. Germline CDR1 is MNHEY and CDR2 is SMNVEV (reference sequence). The CDR3 is 13 amino acids. CDR3 coding DNA: TGTGCCAGCAGTGACGGACATTGGAATGAGCAGTTCTTC. The encoded protein is CASSDGHWNEQFF.

This clonotype was counted only a few times. This chain links TRBV28 with TRBJ1-2; TRBD1 might be the D (5 bases). Germline V gene data show CDR1 as MDHEN and CDR2 as SYDVKM. This CDR3 has 14 amino acids. Trimming removed 5 bases at V and 7 bases at J, with 17 bases between. The DNA for the CDR3 is TGTGCCAGCAGTCAAGCGACAGATCGGGGTGGCTACACCTTC. As protein: CASSQATDRGGYTF.

CDR3 residues: CASSLDGGQDQPQHF. The CDR3 DNA reads TGTGCCAGCAGCTTAGATGGGGGGCAGGATCAGCCCCAGCATTTT. The V call is TRBV7-2, the J call TRBJ1-5; a weak D match, TRBD1 (6 bases). There are 15 residues in the CDR3. In germline, CDR1 is SGHTA, CDR2 FQGNSA. The ends were cut back, 1 base at V and 5 bases at J, with 12 bases in the middle.

The chain links TRBV20-1 to TRBJ2-3, with a tentative D call TRBD2 (5 bases). The V gene's germline CDR1 is DFQATT and CDR2 SNEGSKA (reference sequence). The V end was cut by 5 bases, the J end by 2 bases, with 11 bases between. The CDR3 consists of 13 residues. In DNA, the CDR3 is TGCAGTGCTGACGGAGGTACCACAGATACGCAGTATTTT. Protein: CSADGGTTDTQYF.

CDR3 nucleotide sequence: TGTGCCAGCAGTGAGGCGGGATCCGGCTACACCTTC. Translation gives CASSEAGSGYTF. This chain uses TRBV6-1 with TRBJ1-2; D is unclear. The V and J ends lost 3 bases and 8 bases respectively, with 10 bases between them. The CDR3 has 12 amino acids. Germline CDR1 and CDR2: MNHNS and SASEGT.